These T cell receptor beta chains were read from a single sample in a study of CD8+ T cells in alopecia areata. The table came from immunoSEQ multiplex PCR; TCRdb's copy has only in-frame clones and leaves some out. The table includes around 180,000 clones, less than 65% detected once. The sample consisted of CD4+ T cells sorted from blood, taken at week 24, from a patient treated with tofacitinib. These receptor sequences come from a human donor with alopecia areata. CDR3s include the opening cysteine and the closing phenylalanine or tryptophan. A D gene is named only where the DNA matches it firmly. Only some rows state a clone size, as once, few, many or a class for expanded clones.

V gene	D gene	clone size	J gene	CDR3 DNA	CDR3 protein
TRBV6-1	.	once	TRBJ2-2	TGTGCCAGCACAAAGACCGGGGAGCTGTTTTTT	CASTKTGELFF
TRBV7-8	.	.	TRBJ1-1	TGTGCCAGCAGCTTAAGGGAAGGTGTGGACACTGAAGCTTTCTTT	CASSLREGVDTEAFF
TRBV19	.	once	TRBJ1-6	TGTGCCAGTAAGGGAAAGGCCGGTTCACCCCTCCACTTT	CASKGKAGSPLHF
TRBV7-8	.	.	TRBJ1-1	TGTGCCAGCAGCTTAGGCTGGATGAACACTGAAGCTTTCTTT	CASSLGWMNTEAFF
TRBV14	.	.	TRBJ1-1	TGTGCCAGCAGCCAGCAGGGGACCACCTCGATGAACACTGAAGCTTTCTTT	CASSQQGTTSMNTEAFF
TRBV7-2	.	.	TRBJ1-6	TGTGCCAGCAGCTTGGACCGGGACTCCCTCCACTTT	CASSLDRDSLHF
TRBV30	.	.	TRBJ1-1	TGTGCCTGGAGCCGGGAACCGGGCACTGAAGCTTTCTTT	CAWSREPGTEAFF
TRBV5-6	.	.	TRBJ1-4	TGTGCCAGCAGCTTGCGCCCTACTAATGAAAAACTGTTTTTT	CASSLRPTNEKLFF
TRBV29-1	.	.	TRBJ1-1	TGCAGCGTTGATTCTCGGCTGAGATTCAACACTGAAGCTTTCTTT	CSVDSRLRFNTEAFF
TRBV5-1	TRBD2	.	TRBJ2-3	TGCGCCAGCAGCTCCGGACTAGCGGGGGGCCGGAGCACAGATACGCAGTATTTT	CASSSGLAGGRSTDTQYF
TRBV2	TRBD1	.	TRBJ1-1	TGTGCCAGCAGACCGACAGGGCCGAGAACTGAAGCTTTCTTT	CASRPTGPRTEAFF
TRBV29-1	TRBD2	.	TRBJ2-3	TGCAGCGCAGCGGGGGAGGGCGACACGCAGTATTTT	CSAAGEGDTQYF
TRBV29-1	.	.	TRBJ2-1	TGCAGCGTTGGCAGGGTCTACAATGAGCAGTTCTTC	CSVGRVYNEQFF
TRBV30	.	.	TRBJ1-2	TGTGCCTGGAAATCAGAGCGTTATGGCTACACCTTC	CAWKSERYGYTF
TRBV29-1	.	.	TRBJ2-3	TGCAGCGTTGATTTGGGGGATACGCAGTATTTT	CSVDLGDTQYF
TRBV5-6	.	.	TRBJ2-3	TGTGCCAGCTCCCGATATTTTACAGATACGCAGTATTTT	CASSRYFTDTQYF
TRBV5-1	.	few	TRBJ2-2	TGCGCCAGCAGCTTCCAGTCGCCCGGGGAGCTGTTTTTT	CASSFQSPGELFF
TRBV29-1	TRBD1	.	TRBJ1-4	TGCAGCGCTAGGACAGGAGAAGGAGAAAAACTGTTTTTT	CSARTGEGEKLFF
TRBV5-1	.	few	TRBJ2-5	TGCGCCAGCAGCTTGGGGAATGCAGGGAAAGAGACCCAGTACTTC	CASSLGNAGKETQYF
TRBV29-1	TRBD1	.	TRBJ1-4	TGCAGCGCCGTTACAGGGGTTAATGAAAAACTGTTTTTT	CSAVTGVNEKLFF